This TCR beta chain was sequenced for a study of cytomegalovirus exposure and HLA in healthy donors. Study information: Membership in the Caucasian-associated ancestry cluster was found for around 81% of nearly 400 genotyped donors.

Germline values: CDR1 SEHNR, CDR2 FQNEAQ (reference sequence). The CDR3 loop spans 16 amino acids. Use of 60 Vbeta and 13 Jbeta primers characterized the PCR. Using immunoSEQ multiplex PCR, the repertoire was profiled, and TCRdb retains in-frame clones only, with some absent. The top ten hold 1.5% to 1.7% of the sample, which has 150,000 to 200,000 clones, approximately 88% seen once. Notes on this clone: At one of its ends the junction is not consistent with the germline gene, which may arise from a read error.

The chain uses TRBV7-9 and TRBJ1-5; D is possibly TRBD1 (5 bases). The sequencing input was PBMCs. The receptor comes from a woman under 30 in good health and CMV-seronegative. The CDR3 loop reads CSSSPQGYGSNQPQHF. Written as DNA, the CDR3 is TGTTCCAGCAGCCCCCAGGGTTACGGCAGCAATCAGCCCCAGCATTTT. Variable domain in full (rest from reference TRBV7-9 and TRBJ1-5): DTGVSQNPRHKITKRGQNVTFRCDPISEHNRLYWYRQTLGQGPEFLTYFQNEAQLEKSRLLSDRFSAERPKGSFSTLEIQRTEQGDSAMYLCSSSPQGYGSNQPQHFGDGTRLSIL.